This is a list of T cell receptor beta chains from one sample in a study of blood T cell repertoires in COVID-19. The assay was immunoSEQ multiplex PCR, and TCRdb's table has in-frame clones only and misses some. Among some 160,000 clones listed, about 85% were seen once. The sequenced sample was PBMCs or T cells enriched from blood (not recorded which). The receptors shown here come from a woman aged 50 to 60 who had recovered from COVID-19. CDR3s include the opening cysteine and the closing phenylalanine or tryptophan. Fields, in order: V gene, clone size, J gene, D gene, CDR3 protein, CDR3 DNA. The D gene is left open where the match is weak. Size is stated for part of the rows, as once, few or many counts, or as a class when the clone is expanded.

TRBV2	.	TRBJ2-2	.	CATRQNIANTGELFF	TGTGCCACACGCCAGAACATCGCGAACACCGGGGAGCTGTTTTTT
TRBV7-8	once	TRBJ1-4	.	CASSSERRPREKLFF	TGTGCCAGCAGCTCAGAACGGCGGCCTCGAGAAAAACTGTTTTTT
TRBV5-1	.	TRBJ2-1	TRBD2	CASSLSAGGTYNEQFF	TGCGCCAGCAGCTTGAGTGCGGGAGGTACCTACAATGAGCAGTTCTTC
TRBV19	.	TRBJ2-1	TRBD2	CASSPLGSGKQYNEQFF	TGTGCCAGTAGCCCGCTGGGGAGCGGGAAACAATACAATGAGCAGTTCTTC
TRBV14	.	TRBJ2-7	.	CASSQAAENEQYF	TGTGCCAGCAGCCAAGCGGCGGAAAACGAGCAGTACTTC
TRBV11-3	.	TRBJ2-1	TRBD1	CASSPGTARNEQFF	TGTGCCAGCAGCCCCGGGACAGCCCGTAATGAGCAGTTCTTC
TRBV16	few	TRBJ1-3	.	CASSQSSGNTIYF	TGTGCCAGCAGCCAATCGTCGGGAAACACCATATATTTT
TRBV28	.	TRBJ2-1	TRBD2	CASSSPAGGRENNEQFF	TGTGCCAGCAGTTCGCCGGCGGGCGGGAGGGAAAACAATGAGCAGTTCTTC
TRBV6-9	.	TRBJ1-1	TRBD1	CASSLWGQRRKNTEAFF	TGTGCCAGCAGTCTCTGGGGACAGAGACGGAAGAACACTGAAGCTTTCTTT
TRBV7-6	few	TRBJ2-3	TRBD2	CASSLLAASTDTQYF	TGTGCCAGCAGCTTACTAGCGGCCTCCACAGATACGCAGTATTTT
TRBV6-5	once	TRBJ1-1	.	CASSYSGLNTEAFF	TGTGCCAGCAGTTATAGTGGGCTGAACACTGAAGCTTTCTTT
TRBV28	.	TRBJ2-7	TRBD2	CASSLQVGTRSEQYF	TGTGCCAGCAGTTTACAAGTCGGGACTAGAAGCGAGCAGTACTTC
TRBV4-1	few	TRBJ2-2	.	CASSQDERRKNGELFF	TGCGCCAGCAGCCAAGATGAGAGGAGAAAAAACGGGGAGCTGTTTTTT
TRBV5-1	.	TRBJ1-6	TRBD1	CASSSGGLNSPLHF	TGCGCCAGCAGCTCAGGGGGCTTAAATTCACCCCTCCACTTT
TRBV3-1/TRBV3-2	.	TRBJ1-1	.	CASSQGGMNTEAFF	TGTGCCAGCAGCCAAGGAGGGATGAACACTGAAGCTTTCTTT
TRBV6-5	.	TRBJ2-7	.	CASSRDLTLYEQYF	TGTGCCAGCAGTCGGGACTTGACCCTATACGAGCAGTACTTC
TRBV7-2	.	TRBJ2-1	TRBD2	CASSLSGDSYNEQFF	TGTGCCAGCAGCTTAAGCGGGGACTCCTACAATGAGCAGTTCTTC
TRBV7-9	.	TRBJ2-5	TRBD2	CASSPGLAGRQETQYF	TGTGCCAGCAGCCCGGGACTAGCGGGCCGCCAAGAGACCCAGTACTTC
TRBV6-1	few	TRBJ2-1	.	CASSEYGGPYNEQFF	TGTGCCAGCAGTGAATACGGGGGACCCTACAATGAGCAGTTCTTC
TRBV7-5	.	TRBJ2-5	.	CARSLAPVQKSIKTQYF	TGTGCCAGAAGCTTAGCGCCCGTCCAGAAGTCAATAAAGACCCAGTACTTC
TRBV18	.	TRBJ2-3	TRBD2	CASSPIRSGKGTDTQYF	TGTGCCAGCTCGCCCATACGAAGCGGGAAAGGCACAGATACGCAGTATTTT
TRBV7-9	.	TRBJ2-2	.	CASSSHSTGELFF	TGTGCCAGCAGCTCACACAGCACCGGGGAGCTGTTTTTT
TRBV7-2	.	TRBJ1-2	TRBD1	CASSSQGGFGYTF	TGTGCCAGCAGCTCGCAGGGGGGTTTTGGCTACACCTTC
TRBV19	.	TRBJ1-3	.	CATSVSGNTIYF	TGTGCCACCTCAGTCTCTGGAAACACCATATATTTT
TRBV6-5	.	TRBJ1-1	.	CASVKRTERPEAFF	TGTGCCAGCGTTAAGAGGACAGAACGACCTGAAGCTTTCTTT
TRBV7-7	.	TRBJ2-1	.	CASSPLTINEQFF	TGTGCTAGCAGCCCTCTTACAATCAATGAGCAGTTCTTC
TRBV18	.	TRBJ2-1	.	CASSPLDSASYNEQFF	TGTGCCAGCTCACCATTGGACAGTGCCTCCTACAATGAGCAGTTCTTC
TRBV12-3/TRBV12-4	.	TRBJ1-2	.	CASSFSQGGYTF	TGTGCCAGCAGTTTTTCGCAGGGAGGCTACACCTTC
TRBV6-2/TRBV6-3	.	TRBJ2-7	TRBD2	CASSAQSGSGYEQYF	TGTGCCAGCAGTGCTCAAAGCGGGAGTGGGTACGAGCAGTACTTC
TRBV27	.	TRBJ2-5	.	CASSFGGASETQYF	TGTGCCAGCAGTTTTGGAGGCGCTTCAGAGACCCAGTACTTC
TRBV9	.	TRBJ2-2	.	CASSVVPSLTGELFF	TGTGCCAGCAGCGTAGTCCCTAGCCTCACCGGGGAGCTGTTTTTT
TRBV28	.	TRBJ1-6	.	CASRPGGAYNSPLHF	TGTGCCAGCAGACCCGGAGGAGCTTATAATTCACCCCTCCACTTT
TRBV25-1	few	TRBJ2-2	TRBD2	CASSETYKLAGTGELFF	TGTGCCAGCAGTGAAACGTATAAACTAGCGGGAACCGGGGAGCTGTTTTTT
TRBV10-3	medium-sized	TRBJ2-1	TRBD2	CAISDVGLAGSNEQFF	TGTGCCATCAGTGACGTTGGGCTAGCGGGAAGCAATGAGCAGTTCTTC
TRBV28	.	TRBJ2-5	TRBD1	CASSFNGDSHQETQYF	TGTGCCAGCAGTTTTAACGGGGACAGCCATCAAGAGACCCAGTACTTC
TRBV9	.	TRBJ1-1	.	CASSVLTDTEAFF	TGTGCCAGCAGCGTTCTCACAGATACTGAAGCTTTCTTT
TRBV14	.	TRBJ2-5	.	CASSPGSKGQETQYF	TGTGCCAGCAGCCCGGGTTCCAAAGGCCAAGAGACCCAGTACTTC